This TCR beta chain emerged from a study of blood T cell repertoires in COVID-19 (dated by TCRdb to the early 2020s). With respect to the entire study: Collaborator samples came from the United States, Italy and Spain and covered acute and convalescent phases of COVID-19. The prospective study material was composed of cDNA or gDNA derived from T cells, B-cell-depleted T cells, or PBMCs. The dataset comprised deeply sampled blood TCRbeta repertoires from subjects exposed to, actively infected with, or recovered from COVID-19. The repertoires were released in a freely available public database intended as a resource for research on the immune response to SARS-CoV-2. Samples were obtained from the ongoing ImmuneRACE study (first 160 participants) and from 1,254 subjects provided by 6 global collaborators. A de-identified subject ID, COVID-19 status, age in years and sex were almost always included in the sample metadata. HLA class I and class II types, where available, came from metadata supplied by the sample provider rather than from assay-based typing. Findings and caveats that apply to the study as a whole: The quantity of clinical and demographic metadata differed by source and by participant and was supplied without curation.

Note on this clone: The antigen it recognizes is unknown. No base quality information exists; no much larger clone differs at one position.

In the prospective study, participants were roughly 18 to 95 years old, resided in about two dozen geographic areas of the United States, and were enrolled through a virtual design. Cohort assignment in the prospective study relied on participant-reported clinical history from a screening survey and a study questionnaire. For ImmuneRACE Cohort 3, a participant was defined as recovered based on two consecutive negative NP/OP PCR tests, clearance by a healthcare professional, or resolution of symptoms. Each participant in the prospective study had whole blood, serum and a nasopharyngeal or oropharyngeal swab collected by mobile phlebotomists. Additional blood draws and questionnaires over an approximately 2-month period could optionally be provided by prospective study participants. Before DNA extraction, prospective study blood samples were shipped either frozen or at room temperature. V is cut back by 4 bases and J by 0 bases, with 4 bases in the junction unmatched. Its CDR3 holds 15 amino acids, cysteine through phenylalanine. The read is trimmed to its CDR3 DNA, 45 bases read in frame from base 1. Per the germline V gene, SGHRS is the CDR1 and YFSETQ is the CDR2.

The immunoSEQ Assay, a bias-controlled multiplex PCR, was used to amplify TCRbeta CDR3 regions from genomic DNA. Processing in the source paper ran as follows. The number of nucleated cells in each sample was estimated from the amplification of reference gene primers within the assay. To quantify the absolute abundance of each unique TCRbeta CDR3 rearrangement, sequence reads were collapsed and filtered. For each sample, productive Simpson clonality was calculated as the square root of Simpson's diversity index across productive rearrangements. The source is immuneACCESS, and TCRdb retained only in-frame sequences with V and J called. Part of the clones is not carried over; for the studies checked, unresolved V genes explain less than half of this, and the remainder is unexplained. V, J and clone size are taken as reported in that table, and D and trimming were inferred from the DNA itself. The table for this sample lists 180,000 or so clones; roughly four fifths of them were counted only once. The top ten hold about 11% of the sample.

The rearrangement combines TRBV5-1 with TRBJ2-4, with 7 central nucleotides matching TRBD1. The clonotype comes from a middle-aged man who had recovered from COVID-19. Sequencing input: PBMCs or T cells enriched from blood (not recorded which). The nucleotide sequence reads TGCGCCAGCAGCGACAGGGAAAGAGCCAAAAACATTCAGTACTTC. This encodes CASSDRERAKNIQYF. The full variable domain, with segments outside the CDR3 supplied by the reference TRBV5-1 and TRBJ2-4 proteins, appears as KAGVTQTPRYLIKTRGQQVTLSCSPISGHRSVSWYQQTPGQGLQFLFEYFSETQRNKGNFPGRFSGRQFSNSRSEMNVSTLELGDSALYLCASSDRERAKNIQYFGAGTRLSVL.